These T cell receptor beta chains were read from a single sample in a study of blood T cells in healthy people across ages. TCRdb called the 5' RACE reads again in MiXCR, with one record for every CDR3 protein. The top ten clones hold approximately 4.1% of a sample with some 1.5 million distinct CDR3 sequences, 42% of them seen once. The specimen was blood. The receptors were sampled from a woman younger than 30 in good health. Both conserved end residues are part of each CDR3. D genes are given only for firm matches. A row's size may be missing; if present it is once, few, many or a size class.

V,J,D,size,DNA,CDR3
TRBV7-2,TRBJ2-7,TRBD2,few,TGTGCCAGCAGCTTAGAGGGACTAGCGGGGGCCTACGAGCAGTACTTC,CASSLEGLAGAYEQYF
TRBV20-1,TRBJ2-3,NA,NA,TGCAGTGCTCGACCCCGGGGGAGCACAGATACGCAGTATTTT,CSARPRGSTDTQYF
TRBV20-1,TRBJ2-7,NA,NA,TGCAGTGCTAGGGAACTATACGAGCAGTACTTC,CSARELYEQYF
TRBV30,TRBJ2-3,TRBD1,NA,TGTGCCTGGAGACACCCCCAGGGGGAGAGCACAGATACGCAGTATTTT,CAWRHPQGESTDTQYF
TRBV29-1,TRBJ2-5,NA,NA,TGCAGCGTTGGGTTTAACTTACAAGAGACCCAGTACTTC,CSVGFNLQETQYF
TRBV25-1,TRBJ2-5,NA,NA,TGTGCCAGCAGTGAATCCCGGGGGCTTGATCTAGAGACCCAGTACTTC,CASSESRGLDLETQYF
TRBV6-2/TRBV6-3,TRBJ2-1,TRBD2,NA,TGTGCCAGCAGTTTAGCGGGAGGACAGGAGGAGCAGTTCTTC,CASSLAGGQEEQFF
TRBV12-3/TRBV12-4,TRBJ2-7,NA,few,TGTGCCAGCAGTTTTTCTATCGGAGGAGTCTACGAGCAGTACTTC,CASSFSIGGVYEQYF
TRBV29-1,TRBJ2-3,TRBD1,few,TGCAGCGTTGAGGGGACAGCCACAGATACGCAGTATTTT,CSVEGTATDTQYF
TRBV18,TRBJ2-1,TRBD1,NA,TGTGCCAACTCACCATCCGGGACAGGACCCTACAATGAGCAGTTCTTC,CANSPSGTGPYNEQFF
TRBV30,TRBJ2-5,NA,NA,TGTGCCTGGAGTGGCTTGCGGGGTTTTCGAGAGACCCAGTACTTC,CAWSGLRGFRETQYF
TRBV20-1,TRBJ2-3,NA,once,TGCAGTGCAACTGGACCTAAATACACAGATACGCAGTATTTT,CSATGPKYTDTQYF
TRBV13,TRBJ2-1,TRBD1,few,TGTGCCAGCAGCTTAGCAGGACAGGGTGCGAGGGGTGAGCAGTTCTTC,CASSLAGQGARGEQFF
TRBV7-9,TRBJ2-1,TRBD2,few,TGTGCCAGCAGTCAATTCACGGGGGGGAATGAGCAGTTCTTC,CASSQFTGGNEQFF
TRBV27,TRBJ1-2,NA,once,TGTGCCAGCAGTTTATTGGGCAGTTCATCGGATGGCTACACCTTC,CASSLLGSSSDGYTF
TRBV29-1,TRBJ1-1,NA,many,TGCAGCGTTGAACTGGGAATGAACACTGAAGCTTTCTTT,CSVELGMNTEAFF
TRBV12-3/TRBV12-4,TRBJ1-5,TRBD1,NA,TGTGCCAGCAGTTTTAAGGGACAGGGACTCTTGAGCAATCAGCCCCAGCATTTT,CASSFKGQGLLSNQPQHF
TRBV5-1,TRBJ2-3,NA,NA,TGCGCCAGCAGCTTGTCGGGCGGAGTTGGTACAGATACGCAGTATTTT,CASSLSGGVGTDTQYF
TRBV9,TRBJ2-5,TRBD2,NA,TGTGCCAGCAGCACAGCGGGGGGTCAAGAGACCCAGTACTTC,CASSTAGGQETQYF
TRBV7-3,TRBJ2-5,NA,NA,TGTGCCAGCAGCTTAAACTATGGACTGTCTAATGAGCAGTACTTC,CASSLNYGLSNEQYF
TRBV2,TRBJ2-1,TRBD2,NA,TGTGCCAGCACTATGGAAGGTAGCGGGAACTCCTACAATGAGCAGTTCTTC,CASTMEGSGNSYNEQFF
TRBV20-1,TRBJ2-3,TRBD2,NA,TGCAGTGCAACCGAACTAGCGGGCCCCACAGATACGCAGTATTTT,CSATELAGPTDTQYF
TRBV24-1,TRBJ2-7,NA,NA,TGTGCCACCGGCATAACCTCCCGTGAGCAGTACTTC,CATGITSREQYF